The 19 T cell receptor beta chains reported below all come from one sample, sequenced in a study of regulatory T cells in long-lasting Graves disease. Arm-PCR of CDR3 regions with iRepertoire HTBI primers generated TCR beta libraries. TCRdb re-analysed the multiplex PCR reads in MiXCR, keeping a single row per CDR3 protein. Among roughly 350,000 distinct CDR3 sequences listed, approximately 15% were seen once. Time point defined: newly diagnosed GD, antithyroid drugs for less than 3 months. There was RNA extracted from PBMCs, and the TCR library was made from it. The same data also went into a second study, on T cells in Graves' hyperthyroidism and ophthalmopathy.

This material consisted of peripheral blood mononuclear cells (PBMCs), taken at new diagnosis, from a patient treated with antithyroid drugs. Receptors were obtained from a middle-aged man with Graves disease.

This clonotype has at least ten counts. The chain links TRBV29-1 to TRBJ1-2; possible D gene TRBD1, 6 bases. The CDR3 runs to 10 residues. The germline V gene has CDR1 SQVTM and CDR2 ANQGSEA. Trimming cost V 7 bases and J 7 bases, with 10 bases left between them. The CDR3 DNA sequence: TGCAGCGCCGGGGGGCCTGGCTACACCTTC. Protein: CSAGGPGYTF.

J is TRBJ2-5 and V is TRBV7-8, with 9 bases lining up with TRBD1. The CDR3 has 17 residues. Germline-derived CDR1 and CDR2 are SGHVS and FQNEAQ. The V segment lost 0 bases and the J segment 5 bases; nucleotides outside the gene matches: 10. The CDR3 DNA is TGTGCCAGCAGCTTAGCAGGCCGCGGGACAGGGTTGGAGACCCAGTACTTC. Amino acids: CASSLAGRGTGLETQYF.

This clonotype was detected ten times or more. A read error may explain this, as a much larger clone is one base away. The V call is TRBV6-8, the J call TRBJ1-5; no clear D. V lost 4 bases and J 0 bases, leaving 13 bases between the germline ends. Looked up from germline, CDR1 is MNHGY and CDR2 is SAAAGT. The CDR3 loop spans 16 amino acids. CDR3 coding DNA: TGTGCCAGCAGTTGCTCGAACGACAATAGCAATCAGCCCCAGCATTTT. As protein: CASSCSNDNSNQPQHF.

This clonotype was counted only a few times. A junction end diverges from the germline sequence, so it may reflect a read error. The J gene is TRBJ2-6, the V gene TRBV28, with 7 bases matching TRBD2. The CDR3 is 16 residues long. Germline loops: CDR1 MDHEN, CDR2 SYDVKM. CDR3 nucleotides: TGTGCCAGCAGCCCCGGGGGGAACTCTGGTGCCAACGTCCTGACTTTC. This encodes CASSPGGNSGANVLTF.

The CDR3 protein is CASGVQGEETQYF. Here the CDR3 DNA reads TGTGCCAGCGGGGTCCAGGGTGAAGAGACCCAGTACTTC. The V gene is TRBV3-1, the J gene TRBJ2-5; possibly TRBD1 for D (5 bases). The germline CDR1 and CDR2 sequences are LGHDT and YNNKEL (reference sequence). This CDR3 spans 13 amino acids. V was shortened by 8 bases and J by 3 bases, with 13 bases between the two germline ends.

This clonotype has ten or more counts. This chain links TRBV7-2 with TRBJ2-3; D not certain. This CDR3 region has 14 residues. Trimming shortened V by 4 bases and J by 10 bases, and 18 bases separated the two germline ends. The germline V gene encodes CDR1 SGHTA and CDR2 FQGNSA. CDR3 sequence (DNA): TGTGCCAGCAGCTCGTTAGGATCCCTTTGGCCGCAGTATTTT. Amino acid sequence: CASSSLGSLWPQYF.

This clonotype was counted at least ten times. Sequence at one end of the junction differs from germline and may be a read error. The chain recombines TRBV7-9 with TRBJ1-2; D call uncertain. CDR3 size: 11 residues. Looked up from germline, CDR1 is SEHNR and CDR2 is FQNEAQ (reference sequence). The CDR3 region is CASSLAGGYTF. CDR3 coding DNA: TGTGCCAGCAGTTTAGCAGGAGGCTACACCTTC.

The CDR3 loop reads CASRPRLAGDTGELFF. CDR3 in DNA: TGTGCCAGCAGACCACGACTAGCGGGGGACACCGGGGAGCTGTTTTTT. The rearrangement joins TRBV28 to TRBJ2-2, with 12 bases lining up with TRBD2. The V gene end was trimmed by 6 bases and the J gene end by 3 bases; junction bases not matched to a gene: 5. The germline gives CDR1 MDHEN, CDR2 SYDVKM. The CDR3 extends over 16 amino acids.

This clonotype was recorded a few times. The rearrangement uses TRBV18 and TRBJ2-1; 7 bases align to TRBD1. The length of the CDR3 is 15 residues. Losses at the gene ends were 6 bases for V and 0 bases for J; bases not matched to a gene: 5. Germline values: CDR1 KGHSH, CDR2 LQKENI. The CDR3 DNA reads TGTGCCAGCTCGGTGGGACAGAGCTCCTACAATGAGCAGTTCTTC. Translation gives CASSVGQSSYNEQFF.

This clonotype was recorded a few times. The genes are TRBV5-6 and TRBJ1-2; D remains unclear. CDR1 and CDR2 (germline): SGHDT, YYEEEE. V was pared by 0 bases and J by 6 bases, with 6 bases between. This CDR3 has 12 amino acids. The DNA of the CDR3 is TGTGCCAGCAGCTTGGGAAGGGATGGCTACACCTTC. It encodes CASSLGRDGYTF.

This clonotype was seen ten or more times. This chain connects TRBV28 to TRBJ2-7; 8 nucleotides line up with TRBD1. The CDR3 runs to 14 residues. Germline CDR1 reads MDHEN; CDR2 reads SYDVKM. V trimming: 4 bases; J trimming: 6 bases; junction bases outside the gene matches: 8. CDR3 residues: CASSSPGQVGEQYF. In DNA form, the CDR3 reads TGTGCCAGCAGTTCCCCGGGACAGGTCGGCGAGCAGTACTTC. Filled out from reference TRBV28 and TRBJ2-7, the complete variable domain reads DVKVTQSSRYLVKRTGEKVFLECVQDMDHENMFWYRQDPGLGLRLIYFSYDVKMKEKGDIPEGYSVSREKKERFSLILESASTNQTSMYLCASSSPGQVGEQYFGPGTRLTVT.

This clonotype was counted ten times or more. The genes are TRBV7-2 and TRBJ2-5; 14 bases align to TRBD2. This CDR3 has 23 residues. CDR1 and CDR2 (germline): SGHTA, FQGNSA. Trimming removed 0 bases from V and 0 bases from J; junction bases left unmatched: 18. The CDR3 reads CASSLAESGTSGGKEAYQETQYF. The DNA of the CDR3 is TGTGCCAGCAGCTTAGCAGAATCAGGGACTAGCGGGGGTAAAGAAGCGTACCAAGAGACCCAGTACTTC.

This sequence joins TRBV5-1 and TRBJ1-1, with a tentative D call TRBD1 (5 bases). V dropped 4 bases and J dropped 5 bases, with 12 bases sitting between them. The length of the CDR3 is 13 residues. The germline CDR1 and CDR2 sequences are SGHRS and YFSETQ. CDR3 region: CASSPIRATEAFF. The CDR3 DNA follows: TGCGCCAGCAGCCCGATCAGGGCTACTGAAGCTTTCTTT.

This clonotype occurred a few times. The junction does not match germline at one end; this may be a read error. The rearrangement joins TRBV28 to TRBJ2-7, with 8 bases identical to TRBD2. The length of the CDR3 is 17 residues. From germline, CDR1 is MDHEN and CDR2 SYDVKM. The CDR3 DNA is TGTGCCAGCAGTTTCAATGGACTAGCCGGCAGGGTATACGAGCAGCACTTC. This sequence encodes CASSFNGLAGRVYEQHF.

This clonotype was found once. The J gene is TRBJ2-1, the V gene TRBV6-1; 10 bases map to TRBD2. Looked up from germline, CDR1 is MNHNS and CDR2 is SASEGT. The ends lost 6 bases at V and 4 bases at J; junction bases unmatched: 6. The CDR3 is 15 amino acids. Here the CDR3 DNA reads TGTGCCAGCAGCACCCTAGCGGGAGAATACAATGAGCAGTTCTTC. Encoded protein: CASSTLAGEYNEQFF.

This clonotype was recorded many times. J is TRBJ2-7 and V is TRBV6-4; unclear D gene. The CDR3 totals 11 residues. V lost 0 bases, J lost 5 bases, and 2 bases lay in between. Germline V lookup: CDR1 MRHNA, CDR2 SNTAGT. Here the CDR3 reads CASSDSNEQYF. The CDR3 DNA is TGTGCCAGCAGTGACTCAAACGAGCAGTACTTC.

This chain links TRBV9 with TRBJ2-1, with TRBD1 matching over 7 bases. CDR3 length: 15 amino acids. Germline-derived CDR1 and CDR2 are SGDLS and YYNGEE. The V and J ends lost 3 bases and 4 bases, in that order; junction bases with no gene match: 7. The CDR3 loop is CASSAWDSRYNEQFF. The CDR3 nucleotides read TGTGCCAGCAGCGCCTGGGACAGTAGGTACAATGAGCAGTTCTTC.

Ten or more counts support this clonotype. The chain combines TRBV6-1 with TRBJ2-1, with 11 bases matching TRBD1. Germline CDR1 is MNHNS and CDR2 is SASEGT. The J segment lost 9 bases and the V segment lost 8 bases, leaving 9 bases of the junction unmatched. The CDR3 covers 14 residues. The CDR3 spells CASVYGTGGGEQFF. Here the CDR3 DNA reads TGTGCCAGCGTTTACGGGACAGGGGGGGGTGAGCAGTTCTTC.

This clonotype has a count of ten or more. The chain joins TRBV28 to TRBJ2-1, with D possibly called TRBD1 or TRBD2 (5 bases each). CDR3 length: 14 residues. The germline gives CDR1 MDHEN, CDR2 SYDVKM. V lost 6 bases and J 4 bases, leaving 13 bases between the germline ends. The CDR3 DNA follows: TGTGCCAGCAGGAAGGGGACGAATTACAATGAGCAGTTCTTC. Protein sequence: CASRKGTNYNEQFF.